The source of this T cell receptor beta chain is a study of CD8+CD57+ T cells in acquired aplastic anemia. Profiles of TCR beta VDJ and CDR3 were generated from a genomic DNA template. TCRdb fed the reads into MiXCR, producing one record per CDR3 protein. The table shows around 190,000 distinct CDR3 sequences, with roughly 57% occurring only once. V was cut by 4 bases and J by 1 base, with 12 bases left in between. This CDR3 has 15 residues. The germline gives CDR1 SGHNT, CDR2 YYREEE (reference sequence). This chain joins TRBV5-4 and TRBJ1-5, with a tentative D call TRBD1 (5 bases). The source is a human donor in good health. Sequenced sample: sorted CD4+, CD8+, or CD8+CD57+ T cells (not recorded which) from PBMCs. CDR3 sequence reads: CASSPGGESNQPQHF. Written as DNA, the CDR3 is TGTGCCAGCAGCCCCGGAGGGGAGAGCAATCAGCCCCAGCATTTT.